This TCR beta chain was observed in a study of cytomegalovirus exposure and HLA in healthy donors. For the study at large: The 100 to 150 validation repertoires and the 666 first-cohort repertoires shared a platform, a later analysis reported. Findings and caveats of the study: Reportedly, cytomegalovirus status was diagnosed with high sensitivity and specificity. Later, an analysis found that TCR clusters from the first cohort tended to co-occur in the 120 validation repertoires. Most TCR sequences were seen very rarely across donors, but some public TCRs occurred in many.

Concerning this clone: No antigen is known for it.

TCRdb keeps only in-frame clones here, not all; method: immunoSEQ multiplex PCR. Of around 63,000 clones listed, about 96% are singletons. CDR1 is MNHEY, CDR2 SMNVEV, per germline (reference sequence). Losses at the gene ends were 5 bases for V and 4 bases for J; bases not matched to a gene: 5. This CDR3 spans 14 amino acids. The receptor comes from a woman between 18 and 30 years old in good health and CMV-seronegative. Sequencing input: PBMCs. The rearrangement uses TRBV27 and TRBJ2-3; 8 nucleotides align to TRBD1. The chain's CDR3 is CASSTRQGSDTQYF. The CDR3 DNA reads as TGTGCCAGCAGTACCCGACAGGGGTCAGATACGCAGTATTTT.